Reported below is one TCR beta chain. What it recognizes is unknown. Cell sorting on a FACSAria was used to separate CD4+ and CD8+ T cells from the PBMCs. This entry is derived from a study of CD8+ T cells in alopecia areata. Across the study: Tofacitinib lasted 6 to 18 months, then 6 months off drug.

Study outcomes and limitations: Lesional tissue from the scalp (especially in alopecia totalis/universalis) showed higher clonality than normal scalp. Among patients, TCR sharing was less clear than in mice, a difference possibly due in part to HLA diversity in the patient population.

Once RNA had been extracted, it was reverse transcribed into cDNA to act as the sequencing template. Method: immunoSEQ multiplex PCR; TCRdb's copy keeps in-frame clones and lacks some. Here the sample spans more than 95,000 clones, approximately 42% being singletons. This CDR3 comprises 15 residues. The V gene's germline CDR1 is SNHLY and CDR2 FYNNEI. J gave up 5 bases and V 5 bases, and 11 bases lay outside the gene matches. The rearrangement links TRBV2 to TRBJ2-5, with 7 bases aligning to TRBD1. Material for sequencing was CD4+ T cells sorted from blood. The sequence came from a human donor with alopecia areata. This CDR3 reads CASSRLQGPGETQYF. The CDR3 coding sequence is TGTGCCAGCAGTCGATTACAGGGGCCGGGGGAGACCCAGTACTTC.